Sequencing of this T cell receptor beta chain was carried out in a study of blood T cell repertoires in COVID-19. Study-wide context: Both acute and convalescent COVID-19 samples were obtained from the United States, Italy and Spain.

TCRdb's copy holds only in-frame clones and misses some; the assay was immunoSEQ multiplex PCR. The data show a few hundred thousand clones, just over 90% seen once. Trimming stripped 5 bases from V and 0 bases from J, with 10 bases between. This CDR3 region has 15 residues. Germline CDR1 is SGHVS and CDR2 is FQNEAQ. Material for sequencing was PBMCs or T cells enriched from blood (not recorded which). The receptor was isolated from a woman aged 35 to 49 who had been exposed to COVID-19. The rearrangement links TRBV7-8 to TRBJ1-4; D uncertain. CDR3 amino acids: CASSSGSTTNEKLFF. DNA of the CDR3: TGTGCCAGCAGCAGTGGGAGCACAACTAATGAAAAACTGTTTTTT.